The entry below describes one T cell receptor (beta chain). The data derive from a study of cytomegalovirus exposure and HLA in healthy donors. PCR was performed using 60 Vbeta and 13 Jbeta primers. Clones were sequenced by immunoSEQ multiplex PCR, and TCRdb holds only the in-frame ones, with some missing. Of fewer than 200,000 clones listed, roughly four fifths are singletons. CDR3 length: 13 residues. Looked up from germline, CDR1 is LNHNV and CDR2 is YYDKDF (reference sequence). With 1 base removed from V and 7 bases from J, the gap between germline ends came to 10 bases. Input material: PBMCs. The chain employs TRBV15 and TRBJ1-2; D not certain. The sequence was obtained from a man in his fifties in good health and CMV-seropositive. The CDR3: CATSRGERTGYTF. For the CDR3, the DNA is TGTGCCACCAGCAGAGGAGAGCGGACTGGCTACACCTTC.